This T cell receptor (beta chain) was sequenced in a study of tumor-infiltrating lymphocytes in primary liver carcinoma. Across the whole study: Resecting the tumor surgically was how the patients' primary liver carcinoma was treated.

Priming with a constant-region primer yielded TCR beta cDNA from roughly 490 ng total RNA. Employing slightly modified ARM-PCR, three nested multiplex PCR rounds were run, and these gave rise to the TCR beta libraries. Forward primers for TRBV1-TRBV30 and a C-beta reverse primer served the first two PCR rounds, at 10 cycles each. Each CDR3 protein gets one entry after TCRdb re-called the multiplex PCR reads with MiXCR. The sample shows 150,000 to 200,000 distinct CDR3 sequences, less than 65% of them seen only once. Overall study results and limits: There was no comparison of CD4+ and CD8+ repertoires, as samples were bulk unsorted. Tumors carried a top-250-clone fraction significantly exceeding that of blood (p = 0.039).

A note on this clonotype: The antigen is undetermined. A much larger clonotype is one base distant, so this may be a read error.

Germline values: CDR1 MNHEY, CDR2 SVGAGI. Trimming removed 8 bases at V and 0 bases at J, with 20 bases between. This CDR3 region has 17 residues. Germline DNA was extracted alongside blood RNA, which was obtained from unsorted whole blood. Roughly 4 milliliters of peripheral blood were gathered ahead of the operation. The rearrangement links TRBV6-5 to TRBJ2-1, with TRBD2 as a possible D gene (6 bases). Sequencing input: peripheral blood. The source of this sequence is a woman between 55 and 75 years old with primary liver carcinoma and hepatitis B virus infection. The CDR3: CASLGPPSDLSYNEQFF. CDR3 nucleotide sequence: TGTGCCAGCCTAGGCCCCCCTAGCGATCTCTCCTACAATGAGCAGTTCTTC.